Below are 28 T cell receptor beta chains sequenced from a single sample in a study of CD8 T cells in Susac syndrome. Random-hexamer reverse transcription was applied to about 0.5 to 1 ug RNA. TCRdb used MiXCR to reprocess the immunoSEQ multiplex PCR reads, holding one entry per CDR3 protein. The sample gives more than 250,000 distinct CDR3 sequences, around 90% of which show up once; roughly 0.07% is in the top ten. The sequenced sample consisted of CD4+ T cells from PBMCs. The source is a human donor with multiple sclerosis.

The V and J genes are TRBV21-1 and TRBJ1-1; TRBD1, the table's D call, lacks a check against the DNA. TRBV21-1 is deemed a pseudogene. The CDR3 spans 17 residues. CDR3 sequence reads: CASSAYAGTGDPTEAFF. The DNA of the CDR3 is TGTGCCAGCAGCGCCTATGCGGGGACAGGGGATCCAACTGAAGCTTTCTTT.

The chain recombines TRBV5-4 with TRBJ2-3, with 9 bases fitting TRBD1. The J segment lost 4 bases and the V segment lost 7 bases, leaving 7 bases of the junction unmatched. The germline V gene has CDR1 SGHNT and CDR2 YYREEE (reference sequence). CDR3 length equals 14 residues. In DNA, the CDR3 is TGTGCCAGCTCTAGGGACAGGGCGGCAGATACGCAGTATTTT. Translation: CASSRDRAADTQYF.

This clonotype appeared a single time. The V and J genes are TRBV20-1 and TRBJ1-4; D call uncertain. The V end was cut by 5 bases, the J end by 8 bases, with 15 bases between. The CDR3 is made up of 13 amino acids. Germline V lookup: CDR1 DFQATT, CDR2 SNEGSKA (reference sequence). CDR3 DNA sequence: TGCAGTGCTGGAAGGGAAATTGGGGAAAAACTGTTTTTT. Translated: CSAGREIGEKLFF.

This chain connects TRBV19 to TRBJ1-2, with a possible D match to TRBD1 (5 bases). CDR1 is LNHDA and CDR2 is SQIVND in the germline V gene (reference sequence). Trimming removed 6 bases at V and 3 bases at J, with 17 bases between. The CDR3 extends over 15 amino acids. In DNA, the CDR3 is TGTGCCAGTAGCATTCGCCTAGGGACTGACTATGGCTACACCTTC. This translates into CASSIRLGTDYGYTF.

The chain is built from TRBV11-2 and TRBJ1-1, with D unclear. The CDR3 covers 14 residues. The germline V gene encodes CDR1 SGHAT and CDR2 FQNNGV. The ends were cut back, 2 bases at V and 4 bases at J, with 11 bases in the middle. The chain's CDR3 is CASSLYDGVTEAFF. The CDR3, as DNA: TGTGCCAGCAGCTTATATGACGGGGTCACTGAAGCTTTCTTT.

Here the CDR3 reads CASSRPGGLVDGELFF. The CDR3 DNA sequence: TGTGCCAGCAGCAGACCGGGGGGGCTTGTAGACGGGGAGCTGTTTTTT. The chain recombines TRBV5-4 with TRBJ2-2; 8 nucleotides agree with TRBD2. V lost 4 bases, J lost 7 bases, and 12 bases stayed unmatched. The CDR3 contains 16 residues. Germline CDR1 SGHNT, CDR2 YYREEE (reference sequence).

The chain has TRBV15 and TRBJ2-7; TRBD2 matches at 8 bases. CDR1 and CDR2 from the germline V gene are LNHNV and YYDKDF (reference sequence). V was clipped by 5 bases and J by 2 bases; unmatched bases: 5. This CDR3 region has 14 residues. CDR3 nucleotides: TGTGCCACCAGCGGGGAGCGGGGGCCCTACGAGCAGTACTTC. This codes for CATSGERGPYEQYF. The variable domain in full, with the rest retrieved from reference TRBV15 and TRBJ2-7, is DAMVIQNPRYQVTQFGKPVTLSCSQTLNHNVMYWYQQKSSQAPKLLFHYYDKDFNNEADTPDNFQSRRPNTSFCFLDIRSPGLGDTAMYLCATSGERGPYEQYFGPGTRLTVT.

The V and J genes are TRBV7-8 and TRBJ2-3, with a tentative D call TRBD1 (6 bases). Germline V gene sequence: CDR1 SGHVS, CDR2 FQNEAQ. CDR3 length: 16 amino acids. Trimming took off 5 bases at V and 3 bases at J, with 18 bases between the two ends. The CDR3 loop is CASSLKTGSTTDTQYF. The CDR3, as DNA: TGTGCCAGCAGCCTAAAAACAGGGTCGACAACAGATACGCAGTATTTT. The full variable domain, completed using reference TRBV7-8 and TRBJ2-3, is GAGVSQSPRYKVAKRGQDVALRCDPISGHVSLFWYQQALGQGPEFLTYFQNEAQLDKSGLPSDRFFAERPEGSVSTLKIQRTQQEDSAVYLCASSLKTGSTTDTQYFGPGTRLTVL.

The V gene is TRBV29-1, the J gene TRBJ2-5; D remains ambiguous. CDR3 length: 12 residues. Germline V gives CDR1 SQVTM, CDR2 ANQGSEA. The V gene lost 5 bases and the J gene lost 1 base, with 8 bases spanning the gap. The CDR3, as DNA: TGCAGCGTTCTACGTAGCCAAGAGACCCAGTACTTC. Translation gives CSVLRSQETQYF.

V and J are TRBV5-1 and TRBJ2-7; D gene ambiguous. Germline CDR1 SGHRS, CDR2 YFSETQ. Deletions cut 2 bases from V and 2 bases from J, with 11 bases between. The CDR3 is 14 residues long. This CDR3 reads CASSLGSRAYEQYF. For the CDR3, the DNA is TGCGCCAGCAGCTTAGGCTCAAGAGCCTACGAGCAGTACTTC.

The V and J genes are TRBV6-2 or TRBV6-3 and TRBJ2-6; D call uncertain. In germline, CDR1 is MNHEY, CDR2 SVGEGT. The ends were cut back, 0 bases at V and 12 bases at J, with 3 bases in the middle. The CDR3 loop spans 11 amino acids. This CDR3 reads CASSYSTVLTF. The CDR3 DNA sequence: TGTGCCAGCAGTTACTCGACCGTCCTGACTTTC.

The gene calls are TRBV13 and TRBJ1-1; D perhaps matches TRBD1 (5 bases). Germline CDR1 PRHDT, CDR2 FYEKMQ (reference sequence). The length of the CDR3 is 13 residues. The V and J ends lost 4 bases and 6 bases respectively, with 12 bases between them. The CDR3 coding sequence is TGTGCCAGCAGCTCCAACGGGGGATCTGAAGCTTTCTTT. Protein: CASSSNGGSEAFF.

The rearrangement joins TRBV11-2 to TRBJ2-5; no reliable D call. V lost 6 bases and J 1 base, leaving 15 bases between the germline ends. This CDR3 comprises 15 residues. The germline V gene has CDR1 SGHAT and CDR2 FQNNGV. The CDR3 spells CASSQVGAAQETQYF. The CDR3 DNA sequence: TGTGCCAGCAGTCAAGTAGGCGCCGCCCAAGAGACCCAGTACTTC. Supplemented by reference TRBV11-2 and TRBJ2-5, the full variable domain reads EAGVAQSPRYKIIEKRQSVAFWCNPISGHATLYWYQQILGQGPKLLIQFQNNGVVDDSQLPKDRFSAERLKGVDSTLKIQPAKLEDSAVYLCASSQVGAAQETQYFGPGTRLLVL.

The chain links TRBV19 to TRBJ2-3; D might be TRBD1 (6 bases). Per germline, CDR1 LNHDA and CDR2 SQIVND (reference sequence). This CDR3 region has 13 residues. V lost 7 bases to trimming and J lost 1 base, with 9 bases between them. As DNA, the CDR3 is TGTGCCAGTAAAGAGGGGGGCACAGATACGCAGTATTTT. It specifies CASKEGGTDTQYF.

The genes are TRBV7-6 and TRBJ2-5; D unresolved. Trimming removed 3 bases from V and 5 bases from J, with 13 bases in between. The CDR3 has 14 residues. Germline lookup yields CDR1 SGHVS and CDR2 FNYEAQ. CDR3 region: CASSLVTYRETQYF. The DNA for the CDR3 is TGTGCCAGCAGCTTGGTCACCTATAGGGAGACCCAGTACTTC.

CDR3 in amino acids: CASSFAPINTEAFF. The CDR3 DNA sequence: TGCGCCAGCAGCTTCGCCCCTATAAACACTGAAGCTTTCTTT. The J gene is TRBJ1-1, the V gene TRBV5-1; D ambiguous. V gave up 2 bases and J gave up 2 bases, with 10 bases separating them. Germline V lookup: CDR1 SGHRS, CDR2 YFSETQ. The CDR3 length is 14 residues. Full variable domain (remainder filled in from reference TRBV5-1 and TRBJ1-1): KAGVTQTPRYLIKTRGQQVTLSCSPISGHRSVSWYQQTPGQGLQFLFEYFSETQRNKGNFPGRFSGRQFSNSRSEMNVSTLELGDSALYLCASSFAPINTEAFFGQGTRLTVV.

This chain links TRBV5-1 with TRBJ2-2, with a possible D match to TRBD1 (5 bases). Trimming took off 0 bases at V and 3 bases at J, with 9 bases between the two ends. The CDR3 contains 15 residues. Looked up from germline, CDR1 is SGHRS and CDR2 is YFSETQ. Written as DNA, the CDR3 is TGCGCCAGCAGCTTGGACAGGTCAGACACCGGGGAGCTGTTTTTT. It translates to CASSLDRSDTGELFF.

The chain uses TRBV5-1 and TRBJ1-1; D is ambiguous. The CDR3 is 15 residues long. Deletions cut 1 base from V and 1 base from J, with 11 bases between. Germline-derived CDR1 and CDR2 are SGHRS and YFSETQ. CDR3 protein: CASSLSGTPNTEAFF. DNA for the CDR3: TGCGCCAGCAGCTTGTCCGGTACGCCGAACACTGAAGCTTTCTTT.

V and J are TRBV5-4 and TRBJ2-4, with TRBD2 as a possible D gene (6 bases). Germline V CDR1 and CDR2: SGHNT, YYREEE (reference sequence). Trimming removed 0 bases from V and 0 bases from J, with 10 bases in between. CDR3 length: 16 residues. CDR3 region: CASSLDPGVAKNIQYF. The CDR3 DNA reads TGTGCCAGCAGCTTGGACCCGGGGGTAGCCAAAAACATTCAGTACTTC.

The rearrangement uses TRBV6-2 or TRBV6-3 and TRBJ2-5, with 8 bases identical to TRBD2. Per the germline V gene, CDR1 is MNHEY and CDR2 is SVGEGT. The CDR3 runs to 16 residues. V was pared by 6 bases and J by 1 base, with 10 bases of the junction left unmatched. The CDR3 reads CASSLPGLGTQETQYF. The CDR3 nucleotides read TGTGCCAGCAGCTTACCGGGACTAGGTACCCAAGAGACCCAGTACTTC.

This clonotype was picked up a small number of times. The V and J genes are TRBV7-9 and TRBJ1-1; TRBD1 matches at 7 bases. The CDR3 has 12 amino acids. Germline trimming cut 7 bases from V and 9 bases from J; bases unmatched to any gene: 8. In germline, CDR1 is SEHNR, CDR2 FQNEAQ (reference sequence). The chain's CDR3 is CASTIEQGKAFF. CDR3 sequence (DNA): TGTGCCAGCACCATAGAACAGGGGAAAGCTTTCTTT.

The V gene is TRBV7-3, the J gene TRBJ2-7; 7 positions agree with TRBD2. This CDR3 is 17 amino acids long. The ends lost 6 bases at V and 3 bases at J; junction bases unmatched: 17. CDR1 is SGHTA and CDR2 is FQGTGA in the germline V gene. The CDR3 protein is CASRAGLPITGGYEQYF. Written as DNA, the CDR3 is TGTGCCAGCAGAGCTGGCCTCCCGATTACGGGGGGCTACGAGCAGTACTTC.

The rearrangement joins TRBV20-1 to TRBJ2-7; D uncertain. Germline CDR1 is DFQATT and CDR2 is SNEGSKA (reference sequence). CDR3 length: 14 amino acids. Trimming removed 6 bases from V and 0 bases from J, with 15 bases in between. Here the CDR3 reads CSALFDLSSYEQYF. The DNA for the CDR3 is TGCAGTGCCCTCTTCGACTTAAGCTCCTACGAGCAGTACTTC.

As regards this clonotype: An end of the junction does not agree with germline; a read error may underlie this. CDR3 protein: CSARVRTGMVPGNTIYF. The CDR3, as DNA: TGCAGTGCCAGAGTTCGGACAGGGATGGTTCCCGGAAACACCATATATTTT. This chain joins TRBV20-1 and TRBJ1-3, with TRBD1 identical over 8 bases. CDR3 size: 17 residues. Germline V gene sequence: CDR1 DFQATT, CDR2 SNEGSKA (reference sequence).

CDR3 DNA: TGTGCCAGTAGAACGGGAGGGCCGACAGATACGCAGTATTTT. The encoded protein is CASRTGGPTDTQYF. The V gene is TRBV19, the J gene TRBJ2-3; 8 nucleotides agree with TRBD2. The CDR3 is 14 residues long. CDR1 LNHDA and CDR2 SQIVND come from the germline V gene (reference sequence). Unmatched junction bases numbered 5, after V lost 6 bases and J lost 3 bases.

J is TRBJ2-1 and V is TRBV24-1; 13 nucleotides line up with TRBD2. The length of the CDR3 is 18 residues. Trimming at V came to 4 bases and at J to 3 bases, leaving 8 bases not matched to a gene. The germline gives CDR1 KGHDR, CDR2 SFDVKD. CDR3 nucleotides: TGTGCCACCAGTGACCAAGGACTAGCGGGGGCACGCTACAATGAGCAGTTCTTC. Translated, it gives CATSDQGLAGARYNEQFF.

The V and J genes are TRBV7-3 and TRBJ2-2; D remains ambiguous. Germline V gene data show CDR1 as SGHTA and CDR2 as FQGTGA. Trimming pared 1 base from V and 1 base from J, leaving 7 bases between. The CDR3 has 15 residues. DNA for the CDR3: TGTGCCAGCAGCTTAAACATCGGGAACACCGGGGAGCTGTTTTTT. This encodes CASSLNIGNTGELFF.

This clonotype has only one observation. The chain uses TRBV5-1 and TRBJ2-7, with a tentative D call TRBD2 (6 bases). Between the trimmed V and J ends, which lost 8 bases and 4 bases, there was a span of 16 bases. CDR1 and CDR2 from the germline V gene are SGHRS and YFSETQ. This CDR3 contains 13 residues. CDR3 bases: TGCGCCAGTAGGGATCCGGAGGGTTACGAGCAGTACTTC. It is translated as CASRDPEGYEQYF.